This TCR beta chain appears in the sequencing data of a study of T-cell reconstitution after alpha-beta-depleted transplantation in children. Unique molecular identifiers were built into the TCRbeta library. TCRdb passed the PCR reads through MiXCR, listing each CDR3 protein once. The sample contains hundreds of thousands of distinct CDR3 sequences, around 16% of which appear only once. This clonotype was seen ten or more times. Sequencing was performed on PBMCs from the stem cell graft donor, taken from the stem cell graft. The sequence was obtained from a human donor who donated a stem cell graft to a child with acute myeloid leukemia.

The chain's CDR3 is CSAAGTGDTQYF. CDR3 DNA: TGCAGTGCGGCCGGGACAGGGGATACGCAGTATTTT. The gene calls are TRBV20-1 and TRBJ2-3, with 9 positions matching TRBD1. The CDR3 is 12 amino acids. V lost 6 bases to trimming and J lost 6 bases; unmatched junction nucleotides: 4. Germline CDR1 DFQATT, CDR2 SNEGSKA (reference sequence).